This TCR beta chain was profiled in a study of blood T cell repertoires in COVID-19 (TCRdb year 2020). Notes on the research overall: The collaborator samples originated in the United States, Italy and Spain and spanned the acute and convalescent phases of COVID-19. The prospective study material was composed of cDNA or gDNA derived from T cells, B-cell-depleted T cells, or PBMCs. Subjects who had been exposed to COVID-19, were actively infected with it, or had recovered from it provided the deeply sampled blood TCRbeta repertoires that made up the dataset. The repertoires were made available in a free public database intended to serve as a resource for research on the immune response to SARS-CoV-2. The samples were drawn from two sources: the first 160 participants of the ongoing ImmuneRACE study, and 1,254 subjects contributed by 6 global collaborators. The sample metadata nearly always contained a de-identified subject ID, COVID-19 status, age in years and sex. Where available, HLA class I and class II types were taken from metadata supplied by the sample provider and were not determined by assay-based typing. Results the study describes overall, beyond this receptor: The quantity of clinical and demographic metadata differed by source and by participant and was supplied without curation.

Whole blood was collected in K2EDTA tubes by collaborating institutions according to the institutions' own protocols. For TCRbeta analysis, collaborators shipped samples as frozen whole blood, isolated PBMCs, or DNA extracted from either of those sample types. To note about this clone: The clone's antigen remains unknown. No much larger clone is present one base from it, and per-base qualities are unavailable.

The germline V gene specifies SGHNT as CDR1 and YENEEA as CDR2. The CDR3 starts with the cysteine, ends with the phenylalanine, and has 15 residues. Only the CDR3 DNA is retained, 45 bases long and in frame from the first base. Cut back by 7 bases and 4 bases, the V and J ends lie 17 bases apart. The immunoSEQ Assay, a bias-controlled multiplex PCR, was used to amplify TCRbeta CDR3 regions from genomic DNA. Per the source publication's procedure: Nucleated cell counts per sample were estimated from amplification of reference gene primers within the assay. To quantify the absolute abundance of each unique TCRbeta CDR3 rearrangement, sequence reads were collapsed and filtered. For each sample, productive Simpson clonality was calculated by taking the square root of Simpson's diversity index across productive rearrangements. The source is immuneACCESS, and TCRdb retained only in-frame sequences with V and J called. Part of the clones is not carried over; for the studies checked, unresolved V genes explain less than half of this, and the remainder is unexplained. V, J and clone size are taken as reported in that table, and D and trimming were inferred from the DNA itself. Recorded for this sample are approximately 240,000 clones; roughly 80% of them occurred a single time. 5% to 7% of the sample belongs to the ten largest clones.

The TCR sequence derives from a woman aged 55-70 years with active or convalescent COVID-19. This chain is built from TRBV11-3 and TRBJ2-1; TRBD2 is possibly the D segment (5 matching bases). Input material: peripheral blood. The base sequence is TGTGCCAGCACCAAAGGCCCCGGGGTATACAATGAGCAGTTCTTC. Its translation is CASTKGPGVYNEQFF.